This T cell receptor beta chain was sequenced during a study of T-cell memory formation after mild COVID-19. The study's findings and limits: Clones shrinking from day 15 to 85 showed even CD4/CD8 mixes; later expanders tilted CD4+. Some responding clones appeared in pre-infection memory, suggesting cross-reactive memory joined. Largely, contracting CD4+ clones fell within CM and EM, and contracting CD8+ clones within EMRA.

From the 5' RACE reads, TCRdb called clonotypes with MiXCR, one entry per CDR3 protein. The repertoire holds under 550,000 distinct CDR3 sequences, with roughly 18% as singletons. Notes on this clonotype: What it recognizes is unknown.

The V and J ends lost 4 bases and 11 bases, in that order; junction bases with no gene match: 10. Per the germline V gene, CDR1 is SGHDT and CDR2 is YYEEEE. The CDR3 totals 13 residues. Material: PBMCs or a T cell subset sorted from them (not recorded which). This receptor was taken from a man aged 18 to 30 who had mild COVID-19 (a few samples of this study predate the infection). Cell type and time point are not known. The rearrangement joins TRBV5-6 to TRBJ1-2, with 8 bases identical to TRBD1. The CDR3 region has the DNA TGTGCCAGCAGCCCTCTAGACAGGGGATGGTACACCTTC. It encodes CASSPLDRGWYTF.